One and the same sample provided the 7 T cell receptor beta chains below, sequenced in a study. TCRdb itself ran the RT-PCR reads through MiXCR, one entry per CDR3 protein. Of 550,000 to 750,000 distinct CDR3 sequences detected, more than 13% appear once; the ten largest clones hold roughly 4%. Sequences were obtained from memory CD4+ T cells from blood. These receptors all stem from a female donor in good health, serving as a healthy control.

Ten or more counts support this clonotype. The V gene is TRBV6-5, the J gene TRBJ2-3; tentatively, D is TRBD1 (5 bases). The CDR3 sequence is 15 residues long. Germline V CDR1 and CDR2: MNHEY, SVGAGI. The ends were cut back, 1 base at V and 6 bases at J, with 14 bases in the middle. CDR3 in amino acids: CASSYWGVASDTQYF. CDR3 in DNA: TGTGCCAGCAGTTACTGGGGCGTAGCATCGGATACGCAGTATTTT.

This clonotype was seen at least ten times. The chain recombines TRBV12-3 or TRBV12-4 with TRBJ2-3, with D possibly TRBD2 on 5 matching bases. Trimming cost V 1 base and J 0 bases, with 8 bases left between them. CDR3 length: 15 residues. The CDR3 spells CASSLDWTSTDTQYF. The CDR3 coding sequence is TGTGCCAGCAGTTTAGACTGGACTAGCACAGATACGCAGTATTTT.

In its sample, this clonotype was seen a few times. The V call is TRBV20-1, the J call TRBJ2-3, with D tentatively TRBD1 (5 bases). Looked up from germline, CDR1 is DFQATT and CDR2 is SNEGSKA (reference sequence). CDR3 length: 14 amino acids. V shed 6 bases and J shed 3 bases, with 16 bases lying between them. In DNA form, the CDR3 reads TGCAGTGCCCCCGGGCGACAGTCTACAGATACGCAGTATTTT. Its translation: CSAPGRQSTDTQYF.

This clonotype was recorded a few times. The chain combines TRBV7-2 with TRBJ2-3; D is unresolved. The CDR3 spans 12 residues. Deletions cut 5 bases from V and 6 bases from J, with 9 bases between. Germline assignment: CDR1 SGHTA and CDR2 FQGNSA. The CDR3: CASSTPRDTQYF. The CDR3 bases are TGTGCCAGCAGCACCCCTAGGGATACGCAGTATTTT.

This clonotype came up many times. The rearrangement joins TRBV12-3 or TRBV12-4 to TRBJ1-5; D remains unclear. This CDR3 comprises 15 residues. V was trimmed by 6 bases and J by 0 bases, leaving 12 bases between them. The CDR3: CASSRRSVSNQPQHF. In nucleotides, the CDR3 is TGTGCCAGCAGCCGCCGTTCAGTTAGCAATCAGCCCCAGCATTTT.

V gene TRBV6-2 or TRBV6-3 combines with J gene TRBJ2-1; the D gene is possibly TRBD1 (5 bases). The germline CDR1 and CDR2 sequences are MNHEY and SVGEGT. The CDR3 is 12 amino acids. Between the trimmed V and J ends, which lost 10 bases and 9 bases, there was a span of 16 bases. The CDR3 sequence: CATRISGREQFF. The CDR3 DNA follows: TGTGCCACCAGAATATCAGGGCGTGAGCAGTTCTTC.

J is TRBJ1-1 and V is TRBV7-9; 11 bases line up with TRBD1. The germline V gene encodes CDR1 SEHNR and CDR2 FQNEAQ (reference sequence). Trimming removed 6 bases from V and 5 bases from J; junction bases left unmatched: 14. There are 17 residues in the CDR3. The CDR3, as DNA: TGTGCCAGCAGGGCTACCGGGACAGGGGGAGGAAGTACTGAAGCTTTCTTT. This gives the protein CASRATGTGGGSTEAFF.